In its sample, the clone carrying this T cell receptor (beta chain) was seen many times. One entry per CDR3 protein results from TCRdb running MiXCR on the 5' RACE reads. The sample lists fewer than 900,000 distinct CDR3 sequences, about 20% occurring once. This sample was taken from a study of identical twins. CDR1 and CDR2 from the germline V gene are SGHKS and YYEKEE (reference sequence). The J segment lost 1 base and the V segment lost 4 bases, leaving 10 bases of the junction unmatched. The CDR3 sequence is 18 residues long. Another study also made use of these data, one on T cells expressing NK-cell markers.

The source is a woman between 18 and 30 years old in good health. Material for sequencing was PBMCs. The J gene is TRBJ2-3, the V gene TRBV5-5; TRBD2 matches at 12 bases. Here the CDR3 DNA reads TGTGCCAGCAGCCCCTCTAGCGGGAGGGCCTCGGGCACAGATACGCAGTATTTT. Translation: CASSPSSGRASGTDTQYF.